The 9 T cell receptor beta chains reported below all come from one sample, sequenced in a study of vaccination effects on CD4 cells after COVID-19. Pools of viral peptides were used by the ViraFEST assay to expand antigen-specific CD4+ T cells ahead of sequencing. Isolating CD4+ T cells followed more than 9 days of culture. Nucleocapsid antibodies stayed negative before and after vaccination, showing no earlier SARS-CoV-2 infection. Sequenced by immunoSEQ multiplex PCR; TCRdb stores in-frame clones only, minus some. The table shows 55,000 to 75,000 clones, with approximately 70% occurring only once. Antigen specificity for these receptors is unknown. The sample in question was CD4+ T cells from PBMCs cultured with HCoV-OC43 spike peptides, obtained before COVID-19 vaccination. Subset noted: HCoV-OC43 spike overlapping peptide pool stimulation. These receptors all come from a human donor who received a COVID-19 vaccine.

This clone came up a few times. The CDR3 nucleotides read TGCGCCAGCAGTCACCGGGCGAACTATGGCTACACCTTC. Protein: CASSHRANYGYTF. The V and J genes are TRBV10-1 and TRBJ1-2; D remains ambiguous. CDR1 is WNHNN and CDR2 is SYGVQD in the germline V gene (reference sequence). CDR3 length equals 13 residues. With 5 bases removed from V and 2 bases from J, the gap between germline ends came to 9 bases.

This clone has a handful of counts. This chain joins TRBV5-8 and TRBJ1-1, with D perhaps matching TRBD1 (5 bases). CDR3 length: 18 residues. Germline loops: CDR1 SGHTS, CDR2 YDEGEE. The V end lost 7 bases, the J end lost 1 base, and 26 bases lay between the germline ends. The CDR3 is CASPNSAPLEGWNTEAFF. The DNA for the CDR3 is TGTGCCAGCCCCAATTCGGCCCCCCTGGAGGGGTGGAACACTGAAGCTTTCTTT. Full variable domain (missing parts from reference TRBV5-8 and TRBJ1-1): EAGVTQSPTHLIKTRGQQATLRCSPISGHTSVYWYQQALGLGLQFLLWYDEGEERNRGNFPPRFSGRQFPNYSSELNVNALELEDSALYLCASPNSAPLEGWNTEAFFGQGTRLTVV.

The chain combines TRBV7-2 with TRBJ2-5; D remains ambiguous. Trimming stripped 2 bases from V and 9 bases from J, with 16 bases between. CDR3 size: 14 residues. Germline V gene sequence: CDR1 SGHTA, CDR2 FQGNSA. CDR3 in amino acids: CASSLRAVVPPQYF. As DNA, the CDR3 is TGTGCCAGCAGCTTAAGGGCAGTCGTCCCACCCCAGTACTTC.

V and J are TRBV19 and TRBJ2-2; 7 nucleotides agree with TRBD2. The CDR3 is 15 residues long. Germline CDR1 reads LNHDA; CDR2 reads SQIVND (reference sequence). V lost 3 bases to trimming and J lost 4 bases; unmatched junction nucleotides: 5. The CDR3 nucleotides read TGTGCCAGTAGTATCCTAGCGGCCTCCACCGGGGAGCTGTTTTTT. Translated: CASSILAASTGELFF.

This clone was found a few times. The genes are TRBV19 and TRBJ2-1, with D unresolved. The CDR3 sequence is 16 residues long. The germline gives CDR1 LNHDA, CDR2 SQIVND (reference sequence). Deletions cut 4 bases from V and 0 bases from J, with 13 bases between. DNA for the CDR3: TGTGCCAGTAGTAAGGAGTTCCGAAGCTCCTACAATGAGCAGTTCTTC. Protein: CASSKEFRSSYNEQFF.

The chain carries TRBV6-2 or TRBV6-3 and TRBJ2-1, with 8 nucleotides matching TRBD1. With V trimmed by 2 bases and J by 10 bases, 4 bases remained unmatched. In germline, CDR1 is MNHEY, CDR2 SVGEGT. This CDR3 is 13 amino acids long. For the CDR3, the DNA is TGTGCCAGCAGTTACACCAGGGGGCGCGAGCAGTTCTTC. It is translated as CASSYTRGREQFF.

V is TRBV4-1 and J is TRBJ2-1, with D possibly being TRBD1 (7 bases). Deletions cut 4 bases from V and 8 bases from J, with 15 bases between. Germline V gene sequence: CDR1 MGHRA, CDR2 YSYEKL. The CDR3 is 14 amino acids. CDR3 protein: CASSPNRGGDEQFF. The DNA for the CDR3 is TGCGCCAGCAGCCCCAACAGGGGAGGAGATGAGCAGTTCTTC.

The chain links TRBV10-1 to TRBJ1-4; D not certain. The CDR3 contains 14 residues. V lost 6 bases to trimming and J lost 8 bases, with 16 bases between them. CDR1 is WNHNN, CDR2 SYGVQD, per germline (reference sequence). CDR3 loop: CASSPGSLTEKLFF. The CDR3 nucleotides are TGCGCCAGCAGCCCCGGGAGCCTGACGGAAAAACTGTTTTTT.

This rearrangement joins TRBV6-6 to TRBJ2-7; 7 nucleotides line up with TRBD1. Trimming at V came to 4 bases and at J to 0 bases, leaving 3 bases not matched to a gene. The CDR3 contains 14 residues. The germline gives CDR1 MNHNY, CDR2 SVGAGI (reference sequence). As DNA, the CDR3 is TGTGCCAGCAGTTCCTGGGACAGCTCCTACGAGCAGTACGTC. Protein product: CASSSWDSSYEQYV.